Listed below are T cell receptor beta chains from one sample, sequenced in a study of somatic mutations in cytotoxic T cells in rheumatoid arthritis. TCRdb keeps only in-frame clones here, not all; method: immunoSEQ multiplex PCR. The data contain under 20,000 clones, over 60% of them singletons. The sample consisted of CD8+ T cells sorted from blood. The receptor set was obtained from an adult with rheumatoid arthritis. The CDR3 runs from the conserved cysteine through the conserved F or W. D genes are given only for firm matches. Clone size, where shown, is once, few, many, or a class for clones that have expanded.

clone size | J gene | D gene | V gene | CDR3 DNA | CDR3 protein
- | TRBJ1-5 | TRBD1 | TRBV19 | TGTGCCAGTAGTTTCGACAGGGGTGGGCAGCCCCAGCATTTT | CASSFDRGGQPQHF
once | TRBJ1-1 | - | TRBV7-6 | TGTGCCAGCAGCTTAGTTCCGGGGGCGAACACTGAAGCTTTCTTT | CASSLVPGANTEAFF
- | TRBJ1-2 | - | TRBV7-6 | TGTGCCAGCAGCCCCGAAGGGTATCTATCGGATGGCTACACCTTC | CASSPEGYLSDGYTF
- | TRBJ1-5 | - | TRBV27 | TGTGCCAGCCCAGGGGGCAATCAGCCCCAGCATTTT | CASPGGNQPQHF
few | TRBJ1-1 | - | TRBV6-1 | TGTGCCAGCAGTGAAAAAGCTTTCTTT | CASSEKAFF
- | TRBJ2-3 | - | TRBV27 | TGTGCCAGCAGTTTAAGGGCGGGGAGAACAGATACGCAGTATTTT | CASSLRAGRTDTQYF
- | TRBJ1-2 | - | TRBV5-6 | TGTGCCAGCAGCTTCACCGGGGGTAAAGGCTACACCTTC | CASSFTGGKGYTF
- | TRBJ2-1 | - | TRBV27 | TGTGCCAGCAGTTTAACCGGGCCAGCTGAGCAGTTCTTC | CASSLTGPAEQFF
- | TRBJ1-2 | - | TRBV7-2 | TGTGCCAGCAGCTTAGTCGGGAGGGATGGCTACACCTTC | CASSLVGRDGYTF
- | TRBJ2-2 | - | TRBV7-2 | TGTGCCAGCAGCTTAGTTAGCGACCTCCCCGGGGAGCTGTTTTTT | CASSLVSDLPGELFF
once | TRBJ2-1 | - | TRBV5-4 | TGTGCCAGCAGCTTTAGCGGTGGCTCCTACAATGAGCAGTTCTTC | CASSFSGGSYNEQFF
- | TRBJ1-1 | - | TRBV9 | TGTGCCAGCAGCGTAGCCCCAAATATGAACACTGAAGCTTTCTTT | CASSVAPNMNTEAFF
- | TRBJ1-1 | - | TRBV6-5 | TGTGCCAGCTACCCCGAGGGAAGGAACACTGAAGCTTTCTTT | CASYPEGRNTEAFF
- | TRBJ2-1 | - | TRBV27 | TGTGCCAGCACCTCAGGGCCCCTAAGAGATGAGCAGTTCTTC | CASTSGPLRDEQFF
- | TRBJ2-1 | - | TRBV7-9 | TGTGCCAGCAGCCAGGGGGGGGTCTCTGAGCAGTTCTTC | CASSQGGVSEQFF
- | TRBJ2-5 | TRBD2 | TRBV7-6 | TGTGCCAGCAGGATGGGGACTAGCGGGGGGGCTCCAGAGACCCAGTACTTC | CASRMGTSGGAPETQYF
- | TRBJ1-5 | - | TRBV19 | TGTGCCAGTACCCTAACACCGCTCAATCAGCCCCAGCATTTT | CASTLTPLNQPQHF